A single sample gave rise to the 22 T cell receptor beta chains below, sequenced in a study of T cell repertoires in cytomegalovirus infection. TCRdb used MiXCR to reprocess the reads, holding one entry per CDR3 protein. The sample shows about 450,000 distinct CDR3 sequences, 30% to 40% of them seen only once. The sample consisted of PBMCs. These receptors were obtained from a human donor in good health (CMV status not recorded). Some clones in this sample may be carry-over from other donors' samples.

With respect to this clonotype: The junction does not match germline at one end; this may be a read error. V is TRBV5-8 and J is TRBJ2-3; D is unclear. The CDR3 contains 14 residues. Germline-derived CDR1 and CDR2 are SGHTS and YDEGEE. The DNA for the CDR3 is TGTGCCAGCATCTTGCACCGGACGACGGATACGCAGTATTTT. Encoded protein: CASILHRTTDTQYF.

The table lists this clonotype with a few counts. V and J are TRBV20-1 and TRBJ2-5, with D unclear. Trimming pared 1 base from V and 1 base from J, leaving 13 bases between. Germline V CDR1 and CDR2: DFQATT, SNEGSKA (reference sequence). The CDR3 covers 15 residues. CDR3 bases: TGCAGTGCTAGAGTGGACGCCCGTGTCCAAGAGACCCAGTACTTC. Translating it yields CSARVDARVQETQYF.

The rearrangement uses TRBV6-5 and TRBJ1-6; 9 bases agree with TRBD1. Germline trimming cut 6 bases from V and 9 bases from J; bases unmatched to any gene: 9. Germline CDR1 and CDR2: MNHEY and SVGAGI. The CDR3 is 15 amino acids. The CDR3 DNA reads TGTGCCAGCAGGGGACCGGGACAGGGTAGTTCACCCCTCCACTTT. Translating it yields CASRGPGQGSSPLHF.

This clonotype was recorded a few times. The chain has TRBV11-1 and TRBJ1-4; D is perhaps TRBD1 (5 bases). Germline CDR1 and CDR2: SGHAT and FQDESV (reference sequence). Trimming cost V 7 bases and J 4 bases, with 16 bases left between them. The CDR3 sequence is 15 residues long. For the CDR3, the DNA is TGTGCCAGCACCGAAGATAGGGGACGTAATGAAAAACTGTTTTTT. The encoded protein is CASTEDRGRNEKLFF.

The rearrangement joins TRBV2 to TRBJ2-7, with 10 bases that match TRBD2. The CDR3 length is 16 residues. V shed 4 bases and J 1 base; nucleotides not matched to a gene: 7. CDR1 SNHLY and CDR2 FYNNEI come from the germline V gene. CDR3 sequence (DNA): TGTGCCAGCAGTGTACCACTAGCGGGACTGTCCTACGAGCAGTACTTC. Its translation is CASSVPLAGLSYEQYF.

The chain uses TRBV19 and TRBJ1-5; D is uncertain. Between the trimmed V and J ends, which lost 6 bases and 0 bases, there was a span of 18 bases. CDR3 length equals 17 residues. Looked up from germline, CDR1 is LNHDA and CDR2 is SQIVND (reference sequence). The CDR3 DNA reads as TGTGCCAGTAGCAACGACGTAACGGGGTATAGCAATCAGCCCCAGCATTTT. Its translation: CASSNDVTGYSNQPQHF. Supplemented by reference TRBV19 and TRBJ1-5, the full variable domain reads DGGITQSPKYLFRKEGQNVTLSCEQNLNHDAMYWYRQDPGQGLRLIYYSQIVNDFQKGDIAEGYSVSREKKESFPLTVTSAQKNPTAFYLCASSNDVTGYSNQPQHFGDGTRLSIL.

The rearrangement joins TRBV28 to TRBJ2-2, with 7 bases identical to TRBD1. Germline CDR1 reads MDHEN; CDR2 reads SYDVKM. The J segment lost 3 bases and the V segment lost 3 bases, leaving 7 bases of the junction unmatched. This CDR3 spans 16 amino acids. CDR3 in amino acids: CASSLPGQTYTGELFF. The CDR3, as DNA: TGTGCCAGCAGTTTGCCGGGACAGACATACACCGGGGAGCTGTTTTTT.

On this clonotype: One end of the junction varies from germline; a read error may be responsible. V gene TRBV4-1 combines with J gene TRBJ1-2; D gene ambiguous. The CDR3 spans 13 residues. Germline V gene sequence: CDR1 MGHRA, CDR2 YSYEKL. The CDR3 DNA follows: TGCGCCAACAGCCAAGAGGAGGGCTATGGCTACACCTTC. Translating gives CANSQEEGYGYTF.

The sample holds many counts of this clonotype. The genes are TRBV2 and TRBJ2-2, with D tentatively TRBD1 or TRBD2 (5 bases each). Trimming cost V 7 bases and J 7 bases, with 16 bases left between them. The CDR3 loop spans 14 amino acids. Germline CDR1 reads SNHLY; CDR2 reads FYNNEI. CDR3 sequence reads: CASNPGTFGGELFF. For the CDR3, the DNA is TGTGCCAGCAACCCAGGGACCTTCGGCGGGGAGCTGTTTTTT.

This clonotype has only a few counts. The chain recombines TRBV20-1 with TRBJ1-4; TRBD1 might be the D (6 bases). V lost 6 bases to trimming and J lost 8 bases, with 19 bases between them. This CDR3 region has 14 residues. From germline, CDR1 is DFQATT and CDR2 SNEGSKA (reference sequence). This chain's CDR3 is CSAPDGGLLEKLFF. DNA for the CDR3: TGCAGTGCCCCGGACGGGGGGCTGCTGGAAAAACTGTTTTTT.

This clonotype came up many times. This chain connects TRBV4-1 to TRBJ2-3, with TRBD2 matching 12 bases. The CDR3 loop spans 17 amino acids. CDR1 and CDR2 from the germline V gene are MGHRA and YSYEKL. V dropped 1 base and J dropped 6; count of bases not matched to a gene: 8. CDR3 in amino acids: CASSQGLAGGYGDTQYF. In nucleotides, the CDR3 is TGCGCCAGCAGCCAAGGGCTAGCGGGGGGGTACGGCGATACGCAGTATTTT.

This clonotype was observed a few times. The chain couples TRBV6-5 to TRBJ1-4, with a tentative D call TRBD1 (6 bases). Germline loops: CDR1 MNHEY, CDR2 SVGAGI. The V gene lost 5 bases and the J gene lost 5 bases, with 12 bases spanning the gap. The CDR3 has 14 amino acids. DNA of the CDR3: TGTGCCAGCAGTGGACAGCCACGGAATGAAAAACTGTTTTTT. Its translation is CASSGQPRNEKLFF.

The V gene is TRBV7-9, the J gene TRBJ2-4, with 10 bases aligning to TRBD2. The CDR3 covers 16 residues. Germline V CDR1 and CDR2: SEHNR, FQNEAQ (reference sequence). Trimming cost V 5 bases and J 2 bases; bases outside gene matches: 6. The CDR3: CASSKSGGASKNIQYF. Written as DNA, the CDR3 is TGTGCCAGCAGCAAAAGCGGGGGGGCGTCCAAAAACATTCAGTACTTC.

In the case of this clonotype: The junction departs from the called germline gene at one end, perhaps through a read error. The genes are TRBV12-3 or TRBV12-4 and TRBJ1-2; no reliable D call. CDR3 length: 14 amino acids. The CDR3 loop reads CASTSQWANYGYNF. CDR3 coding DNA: TGTGCCAGCACCTCCCAGTGGGCTAACTATGGCTACAACTTC.

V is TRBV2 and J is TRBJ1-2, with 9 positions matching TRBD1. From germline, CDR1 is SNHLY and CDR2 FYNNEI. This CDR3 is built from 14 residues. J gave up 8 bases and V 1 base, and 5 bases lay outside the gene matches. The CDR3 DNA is TGTGCCAGCAGTGAAGACAGGGGGCGATGGGGCTACACCTTC. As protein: CASSEDRGRWGYTF.

This CDR3 reads CASSIRGGLNQPQHF. The CDR3 DNA follows: TGTGCCAGCAGCATCAGAGGGGGTCTGAATCAGCCCCAGCATTTT. The rearrangement uses TRBV12-3 or TRBV12-4 and TRBJ1-5, with D tentatively TRBD1 (6 bases). The CDR3 covers 15 residues. V lost 6 bases and J 4 bases, leaving 16 bases between the germline ends.

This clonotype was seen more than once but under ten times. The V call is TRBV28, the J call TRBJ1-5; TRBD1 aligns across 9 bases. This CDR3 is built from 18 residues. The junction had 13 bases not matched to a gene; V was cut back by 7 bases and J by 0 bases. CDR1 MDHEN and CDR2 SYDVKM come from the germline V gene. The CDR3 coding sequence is TGTGCCAGCAAACCTGGGACAGGGCTAGGGTATAGCAATCAGCCCCAGCATTTT. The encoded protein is CASKPGTGLGYSNQPQHF.

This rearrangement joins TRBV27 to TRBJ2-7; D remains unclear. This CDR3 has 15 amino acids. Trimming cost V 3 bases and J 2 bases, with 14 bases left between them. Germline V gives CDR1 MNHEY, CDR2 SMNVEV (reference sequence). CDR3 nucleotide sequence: TGTGCCAGCAGTTTCGGAAGGGTCCCGACCTACGAGCAGTACTTC. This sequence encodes CASSFGRVPTYEQYF.

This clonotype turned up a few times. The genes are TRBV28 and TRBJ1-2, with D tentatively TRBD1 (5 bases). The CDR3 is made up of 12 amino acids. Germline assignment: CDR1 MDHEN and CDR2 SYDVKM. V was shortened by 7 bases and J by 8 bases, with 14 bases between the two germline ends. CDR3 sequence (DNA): TGTGCCAGCACCTACGGGGGTCGCGGCTACACCTTC. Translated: CASTYGGRGYTF.

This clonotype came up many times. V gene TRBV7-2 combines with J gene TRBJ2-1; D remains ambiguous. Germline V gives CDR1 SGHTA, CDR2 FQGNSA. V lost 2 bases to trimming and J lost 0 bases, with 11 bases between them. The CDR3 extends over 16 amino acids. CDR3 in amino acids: CASSLLTVSSYNEQFF. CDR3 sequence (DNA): TGTGCCAGCAGCTTATTGACCGTGAGCTCCTACAATGAGCAGTTCTTC.

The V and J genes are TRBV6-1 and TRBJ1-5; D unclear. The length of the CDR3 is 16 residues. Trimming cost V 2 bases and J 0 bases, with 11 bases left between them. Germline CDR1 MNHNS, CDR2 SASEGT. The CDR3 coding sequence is TGTGCCAGCAGTGAATGGGTAAACTATAGCAATCAGCCCCAGCATTTT. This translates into CASSEWVNYSNQPQHF.

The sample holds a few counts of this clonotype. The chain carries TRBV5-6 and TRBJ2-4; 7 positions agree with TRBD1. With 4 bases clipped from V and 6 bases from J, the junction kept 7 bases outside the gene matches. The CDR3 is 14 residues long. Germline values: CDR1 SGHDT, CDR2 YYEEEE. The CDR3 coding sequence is TGTGCCAGCAGCACCGGGACAGTCCCAAACATTCAGTACTTC. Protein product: CASSTGTVPNIQYF.